Below, 21 T cell receptor beta chains from the same sample are listed, as sequenced in a study of blood T cell repertoires in COVID-19. The protocol was immunoSEQ multiplex PCR, while the TCRdb copy is restricted to in-frame clones and leaves out a portion. The data contain about 270,000 clones, approximately 88% of them singletons. Sequencing input: peripheral blood. The receptors shown here come from a human donor with COVID-19, enrolled during active disease. The donor label of this sample is uncertain.

The chain links TRBV29-1 to TRBJ2-7, with no clear D. Trimming left V 5 bases short and J 5 bases short, with 10 bases between. CDR3 length: 11 residues. From germline, CDR1 is SQVTM and CDR2 ANQGSEA. The CDR3, as DNA: TGCAGCGTTCGCGGCCGAGACGAGCAGTACTTC. Protein: CSVRGRDEQYF.

The rearrangement joins TRBV6-2 or TRBV6-3 to TRBJ2-5, with D unclear. Looked up from germline, CDR1 is MNHEY and CDR2 is SVGEGT. V lost 6 bases and J lost 4, with 6 bases in between. This CDR3 has 11 amino acids. Here the CDR3 reads CASSPAETQYF. Here the CDR3 DNA reads TGTGCCAGCAGCCCAGCAGAGACCCAGTACTTC.

This clone was observed once. The V and J genes are TRBV18 and TRBJ1-2, with 8 bases fitting TRBD1. Germline CDR1 is KGHSH and CDR2 is LQKENI. This CDR3 has 12 residues. The trim removed 3 bases at V and 8 bases at J, leaving 2 bases unmatched. The CDR3 protein is CASSPTGDGYTF. CDR3 DNA: TGTGCCAGCTCACCGACAGGGGACGGCTACACCTTC. The full variable domain, rest sourced from reference TRBV18 and TRBJ1-2, is NAGVMQNPRHLVRRRGQEARLRCSPMKGHSHVYWYRQLPEEGLKFMVYLQKENIIDESGMPKERFSAEFPKEGPSILRIQQVVRGDSAAYFCASSPTGDGYTFGSGTRLTVV.

In this sample, this clone turned up a few times. The chain joins TRBV18 to TRBJ2-7; 8 bases map to TRBD1. CDR1 KGHSH and CDR2 LQKENI come from the germline V gene. The trim removed 6 bases at V and 0 bases at J, leaving 13 bases unmatched. The CDR3 runs 17 residues. CDR3 nucleotide sequence: TGTGCCAGCTCCGCCGGCGTTGTTGGGACAGGCTCCTACGAGCAGTACTTC. It yields the protein CASSAGVVGTGSYEQYF.

The chain has TRBV5-1 and TRBJ1-1, with 9 bases lining up with TRBD1. The CDR3 length is 15 residues. V shed 1 base, J shed 4 bases, and the junction held 5 bases outside the gene matches. The germline gives CDR1 SGHRS, CDR2 YFSETQ. The CDR3 spells CASSLRGQGFTEAFF. Here the CDR3 DNA reads TGCGCCAGCAGCTTGAGAGGACAGGGGTTCACTGAAGCTTTCTTT. Using reference TRBV5-1 and TRBJ1-1 for the parts outside the CDR3, the full variable domain is KAGVTQTPRYLIKTRGQQVTLSCSPISGHRSVSWYQQTPGQGLQFLFEYFSETQRNKGNFPGRFSGRQFSNSRSEMNVSTLELGDSALYLCASSLRGQGFTEAFFGQGTRLTVV.

The J gene is TRBJ2-7, the V gene TRBV29-1; 7 nucleotides agree with TRBD1. V lost 0 bases to trimming and J lost 2 bases; unmatched junction nucleotides: 4. There are 14 residues in the CDR3. CDR1 and CDR2 from the germline V gene are SQVTM and ANQGSEA. This CDR3 reads CSVEEQGSAYEQYF. The CDR3 region has the DNA TGCAGCGTTGAAGAACAGGGGTCAGCCTACGAGCAGTACTTC.

The chain recombines TRBV3-1 (or the pseudogene TRBV3-2) with TRBJ1-3; D remains ambiguous. V lost 3 bases, J lost 7 bases, and 7 bases lay in between. Germline V gives CDR1 LGHDT, CDR2 YNNKEL (reference sequence). The CDR3 has 12 residues. In DNA, the CDR3 is TGTGCCAGCAGCCAGGAGCGGAACACCATATATTTT. Protein: CASSQERNTIYF.

Concerning this clone: Distinct nucleotide sequences in the sample also encode this CDR3. This rearrangement joins TRBV28 to TRBJ1-2, with 7 bases lining up with TRBD1. With 5 bases clipped from V and 5 bases from J, the junction kept 5 bases outside the gene matches. The CDR3 contains 13 residues. Germline CDR1 is MDHEN and CDR2 is SYDVKM. DNA for the CDR3: TGTGCCAGCAGTCTTGACAGGGCTTATGGCTACACCTTC. Translated, it gives CASSLDRAYGYTF.

This clone showed up just once. The rearrangement joins TRBV28 to TRBJ1-1; unclear D gene. The V and J ends lost 1 base and 1 base respectively, with 10 bases between them. Germline V gene lookup returns CDR1 MDHEN and CDR2 SYDVKM. The CDR3 is made up of 15 amino acids. CDR3 sequence: CASSLFVSANTEAFF. DNA of the CDR3: TGTGCCAGCAGTTTATTCGTGAGCGCGAACACTGAAGCTTTCTTT.

The V call is TRBV19, the J call TRBJ2-2; 14 bases are a match to TRBD2. J was trimmed by 0 bases and V by 8 bases; bases with no gene match: 2. Germline V gene lookup returns CDR1 LNHDA and CDR2 SQIVND (reference sequence). The length of the CDR3 is 16 residues. The CDR3 loop is CASRGLAGANTGELFF. CDR3 DNA sequence: TGTGCCAGTCGGGGACTAGCGGGAGCGAACACCGGGGAGCTGTTTTTT.

J is TRBJ1-5 and V is TRBV7-8, with D uncertain. Between the trimmed V and J ends, which lost 1 base and 6 bases, there was a span of 13 bases. This CDR3 is built from 15 residues. Per germline, CDR1 SGHVS and CDR2 FQNEAQ. In DNA form, the CDR3 reads TGTGCCAGCAGCTTAGAAGGCCGGGATACTCAGCCCCAGCATTTT. Its translation is CASSLEGRDTQPQHF.

This clone has a handful of counts. The V gene is TRBV2, the J gene TRBJ1-6, with 7 bases lining up with TRBD1. CDR3 length: 15 residues. Losses at the gene ends were 4 bases for V and 6 bases for J; bases not matched to a gene: 6. Germline V gene lookup returns CDR1 SNHLY and CDR2 FYNNEI. CDR3 coding DNA: TGTGCCAGCAGTGGAAGACAGGGCGGTAATTCACCCCTCCACTTT. This codes for CASSGRQGGNSPLHF.

Regarding this clone: This same CDR3 is encoded by further DNA sequences in the sample. The rearrangement joins TRBV9 to TRBJ1-5; D not certain. From germline, CDR1 is SGDLS and CDR2 YYNGEE. CDR3 size: 15 residues. V was shortened by 4 bases and J by 0 bases, with 11 bases between the two germline ends. The CDR3 nucleotides read TGTGCCAGCAGCTTGACACCGTATAGCAATCAGCCCCAGCATTTT. Its protein is CASSLTPYSNQPQHF.

This clone was counted only a few times. This chain connects TRBV3-1 (or the pseudogene TRBV3-2) to TRBJ1-1, with D maybe TRBD1 (5 bases). V lost 1 base and J 5 bases, leaving 14 bases between the germline ends. CDR1 and CDR2 from the germline V gene are LGHDT and YNNKEL (reference sequence). The CDR3 runs to 15 residues. The CDR3: CASSQGSDSNTEAFF. The CDR3 DNA sequence: TGTGCCAGCAGCCAAGGAAGTGACAGTAATACTGAAGCTTTCTTT.

The chain is built from TRBV30 and TRBJ1-5; perhaps TRBD1 as D (5 bases). This CDR3 contains 15 residues. Germline V gene sequence: CDR1 GTSNPN, CDR2 SVGIG (reference sequence). The ends were cut back, 0 bases at V and 5 bases at J, with 14 bases in the middle. The CDR3, as DNA: TGTGCCTGGAGTGTCTCATTGGGGGGATATCAGCCCCAGCATTTT. Its protein product is CAWSVSLGGYQPQHF.

The genes are TRBV28 and TRBJ1-5; 7 bases agree with TRBD1. From germline, CDR1 is MDHEN and CDR2 SYDVKM. The CDR3 length is 16 residues. V was pared by 3 bases and J by 1 base, with 6 bases of the junction left unmatched. The CDR3 loop is CASSLNEGASNQPQHF. DNA of the CDR3: TGTGCCAGCAGTTTGAATGAGGGGGCGAGCAATCAGCCCCAGCATTTT.

This chain joins TRBV7-9 and TRBJ2-1, with 13 bases fitting TRBD2. Losses at the gene ends were 3 bases for V and 6 bases for J; bases not matched to a gene: 2. This CDR3 has 15 amino acids. Germline loops: CDR1 SEHNR, CDR2 FQNEAQ (reference sequence). Here the CDR3 reads CASSLGTSGTNEQFF. The CDR3 nucleotides read TGTGCCAGCAGCTTGGGGACTAGCGGGACCAATGAGCAGTTCTTC.

The chain carries TRBV20-1 and TRBJ2-5, with D maybe TRBD2 (5 bases). CDR3 size: 12 residues. Germline values: CDR1 DFQATT, CDR2 SNEGSKA (reference sequence). Trimming took 3 bases from V and 4 from J, leaving 9 bases between them. The CDR3 DNA reads TGCAGTGCTAGTTCTGGGAGAGAGACCCAGTACTTC. It encodes CSASSGRETQYF.

Concerning this clone itself: One end of the junction is discordant with germline, which a read error may explain. V and J are TRBV7-7 and TRBJ2-1; 11 nucleotides align to TRBD2. CDR3 length equals 16 residues. The germline gives CDR1 SSHAT, CDR2 FNYEAQ (reference sequence). In DNA form, the CDR3 reads TGTGCTAGCAGCTTAGGGGCGACTAGCGGGATCCACGAGCAGTTCTTC. Protein product: CASSLGATSGIHEQFF.

The chain has TRBV19 and TRBJ2-2; 12 bases fit TRBD2. V lost 3 bases to trimming and J lost 4 bases; unmatched junction nucleotides: 0. This CDR3 has 15 amino acids. Germline V gene lookup returns CDR1 LNHDA and CDR2 SQIVND (reference sequence). The CDR3 sequence: CASSMTSGSTGELFF. The CDR3 DNA reads as TGTGCCAGTAGTATGACTAGCGGGAGCACCGGGGAGCTGTTTTTT.

Turning to this clone: Since a much larger clone is just one base distant, this may be a read error. CDR3: CASSASGRAYEQYF. The CDR3 DNA follows: TGTGCCAGCAGCGCTAGCGGGAGGGCCTACGAGCAGTACTTC. The chain uses TRBV14 and TRBJ2-7; 12 positions match TRBD2. The CDR3 has 14 residues. Germline V gene sequence: CDR1 SGHDN, CDR2 FVKESK. V was pared by 5 bases and J by 2 bases, with 1 base of the junction left unmatched.